This TCR beta chain was profiled in a study of shared clonotypes between healthy human individuals. The data were produced by immunoSEQ multiplex PCR, yet TCRdb's version contains in-frame clones alone and is incomplete. The sample records under 2,500,000 clones, almost 96% being singletons. Germline-derived CDR1 and CDR2 are ENHRY and SYGVKD. Trimming removed 4 bases from V and 2 bases from J, with 11 bases in between. This CDR3 has 14 amino acids. The TCR sequence derives from a man aged 18 to 29 in good health. The chain recombines TRBV10-3 with TRBJ1-2, with D uncertain. Sequencing used naive CD4+ T cells sorted from blood. Described subset: CD45RA+ positively selected. The CDR3 bases are TGTGCCATCAGTGCCCGTGGGGTCAACTATGGCTACACCTTC. It translates to CAISARGVNYGYTF.